This is a list of T cell receptor beta chains from one sample in a study of blood T cell repertoires in COVID-19. Assay used: immunoSEQ multiplex PCR; TCRdb lists only in-frame clones, some missing. The table has 65,000 to 95,000 clones, over 85% seen once. The sample taken for sequencing was peripheral blood. Receptors originate from a man aged 45-60 years with active COVID-19. Both conserved end residues are part of each CDR3. Fields, in order: J gene, V gene, D gene, clone size, CDR3 DNA, CDR3 protein. D genes are given only for firm matches. Rows may omit the clone size; those that give it use once, few, many or a size class.

J: TRBJ2-7; V: TRBV15; D: TRBD2; size: NA; DNA: TGTGCCACCAGCCGCCTAGCGGGAGGGCAATACGAGCAGTACTTC; CDR3: CATSRLAGGQYEQYF
J: TRBJ2-5; V: TRBV5-1; D: NA; size: NA; DNA: TGCGCCAGCAAACCGCAGGGGTCGTACCAAGAGACCCAGTACTTC; CDR3: CASKPQGSYQETQYF
J: TRBJ2-7; V: TRBV29-1; D: NA; size: NA; DNA: TGCAGCGTTGGGGGGGGCGCGGGATTCCTTGAGCAGTACTTC; CDR3: CSVGGGAGFLEQYF
J: TRBJ2-1; V: TRBV7-6; D: TRBD2; size: NA; DNA: TGTGCCAGCAGCCCTTTAGCGGGATCTTACAATGAGCAGTTCTTC; CDR3: CASSPLAGSYNEQFF
J: TRBJ1-3; V: TRBV11-3; D: TRBD1; size: NA; DNA: TGTGCCAGCCGGTTCCCCCGGGACAGGGCGCCCCGGGATGGAAACACCATATATTTT; CDR3: CASRFPRDRAPRDGNTIYF
J: TRBJ2-6; V: TRBV2; D: NA; size: NA; DNA: TGTGCCAGCAGTTCCAGGGGCTCTGGGGCCAACGTCCTGACTTTC; CDR3: CASSSRGSGANVLTF
J: TRBJ2-3; V: TRBV5-6; D: TRBD1; size: NA; DNA: TGTGCCAGCAGCTTGCCAGGGGGAGCAGATACGCAGTATTTT; CDR3: CASSLPGGADTQYF
J: TRBJ2-1; V: TRBV5-6; D: TRBD1; size: NA; DNA: TGTGCCAGCAGCTTACGGACAGGTACCACTAGGAACAATGAGCAGTTCTTC; CDR3: CASSLRTGTTRNNEQFF
J: TRBJ2-7; V: TRBV11-1; D: NA; size: NA; DNA: TGTGCCAGCAGCTTTTGGGGCAACTACGAGCAGTACTTC; CDR3: CASSFWGNYEQYF
J: TRBJ2-3; V: TRBV19; D: NA; size: NA; DNA: TGTGCCAGTAGTATAGGCGTCGGCACAGATACGCAGTATTTT; CDR3: CASSIGVGTDTQYF
J: TRBJ1-1; V: TRBV19; D: TRBD1; size: NA; DNA: TGTGCCAGTAGGAGGGGGCAGTTCGGCACTGAAGCTTTCTTT; CDR3: CASRRGQFGTEAFF
J: TRBJ2-3; V: TRBV4-1; D: TRBD2; size: NA; DNA: TGCGCCAGCAGCCAAAAACCGGGACTAGCAAGAAATACGCAGTATTTT; CDR3: CASSQKPGLARNTQYF
J: TRBJ2-7; V: TRBV6-1; D: NA; size: once; DNA: TGTGCCAGCAGTGAGGGCAGCCTTCTTACCTACGAGCAGTACTTC; CDR3: CASSEGSLLTYEQYF
J: TRBJ1-1; V: TRBV7-9; D: TRBD1; size: NA; DNA: TGTGCCAGCAGCCATAAGACAGGGGCGGAAACAGGGAACACTGAAGCTTTCTTT; CDR3: CASSHKTGAETGNTEAFF
J: TRBJ1-4; V: TRBV11-3; D: NA; size: NA; DNA: TGTGCCAGCAGCTTAAACTCTGAAAAACTGTTTTTT; CDR3: CASSLNSEKLFF
J: TRBJ2-2; V: TRBV28; D: TRBD2; size: NA; DNA: TGTGCCAGCAGTTTGGGATTAGCGGGGTCCGGGGAGCTGTTTTTT; CDR3: CASSLGLAGSGELFF
J: TRBJ2-7; V: TRBV9; D: TRBD2; size: NA; DNA: TGTGCCAGCAGCGTCGCTAGCGGGGTGCCGGGGGAGCAGTACTTC; CDR3: CASSVASGVPGEQYF
J: TRBJ2-1; V: TRBV6-2/TRBV6-3; D: TRBD2; size: NA; DNA: TGTGCCAGCAGTTACTCGAGCGGCGGGGGGAGCTCCTACAATGAGCAGTTCTTC; CDR3: CASSYSSGGGSSYNEQFF
J: TRBJ2-7; V: TRBV6-6; D: TRBD1; size: NA; DNA: TGTGCCAGCAACGTAGACGCAGGGGGCTCGGGCGAGCAGTACTTC; CDR3: CASNVDAGGSGEQYF
J: TRBJ2-3; V: TRBV6-2/TRBV6-3; D: TRBD1; size: NA; DNA: TGTGCCAGCAGCTTAACGGTGGGGACAGGGGACACAGATACGCAGTATTTT; CDR3: CASSLTVGTGDTDTQYF
J: TRBJ2-2; V: TRBV21-1; D: NA; size: NA; DNA: TGTGCCAGCATCACAATTCCGGGACTAGCGGTAAACACCGGGGAGCTGTTTTTT; CDR3: CASITIPGLAVNTGELFF
J: TRBJ1-1; V: TRBV24-1; D: NA; size: NA; DNA: TGTGCCACCAGGGACACCAACACTGAAGCTTTCTTT; CDR3: CATRDTNTEAFF
J: TRBJ2-7; V: TRBV12-3/TRBV12-4; D: NA; size: NA; DNA: TGTGCCAGCAGTGCCTCTAAGGGAGGAGAGCAGTACTTC; CDR3: CASSASKGGEQYF
J: TRBJ1-1; V: TRBV5-1; D: TRBD1; size: NA; DNA: TGCGCCAGCAGCTGGGGGACAGGGAACACTGAAGCTTTCTTT; CDR3: CASSWGTGNTEAFF
J: TRBJ2-3; V: TRBV7-2; D: NA; size: NA; DNA: TGTGCCAGCAGCTTATATTACAGGATTTCTAGCACAGATACGCAGTATTTT; CDR3: CASSLYYRISSTDTQYF
J: TRBJ2-7; V: TRBV7-2; D: TRBD2; size: NA; DNA: TGTGCCAGCAGCCGTAGCGGGAGTAGGTACGAGCAGTACTTC; CDR3: CASSRSGSRYEQYF
J: TRBJ2-7; V: TRBV28; D: NA; size: NA; DNA: TGTGCCAGCAGTTTAGGAAGGGGCTACGAGCAGTACTTC; CDR3: CASSLGRGYEQYF
J: TRBJ2-3; V: TRBV5-4; D: TRBD1; size: once; DNA: TGTGCCAGCAGCACGACAGGGGGCCCAATGTATTTT; CDR3: CASSTTGGPMYF
J: TRBJ1-2; V: TRBV5-4; D: NA; size: NA; DNA: TGTGCCAGCAGTTCTGGCGGAAACTATGGCTACACCTTC; CDR3: CASSSGGNYGYTF
J: TRBJ2-2; V: TRBV9; D: TRBD2; size: NA; DNA: TGTGCCAGCAGTGCGGGACTAGCGGAGTGGAACACCGGGGAGCTGTTTTTT; CDR3: CASSAGLAEWNTGELFF
J: TRBJ1-5; V: TRBV4-3; D: NA; size: NA; DNA: TGCGCCAGCAGCCCCCAATGGGCGCCCAATCAGCCCCAGCATTTT; CDR3: CASSPQWAPNQPQHF
J: TRBJ2-5; V: TRBV11-2; D: TRBD1; size: NA; DNA: TGTGCCAGCGGGAGCACTGGGACAGGTTTAGGAGAGACCCAGTACTTC; CDR3: CASGSTGTGLGETQYF
J: TRBJ2-5; V: TRBV21-1; D: NA; size: NA; DNA: TGTGCCAGCAGCAAAGGGGCCAGATGCCAAGAGACCCAGTACTTC; CDR3: CASSKGARCQETQYF
J: TRBJ2-7; V: TRBV9; D: NA; size: NA; DNA: TGTGCCAGCAGCCCGGACAGCTACCGCTACGAGCAGTACTTC; CDR3: CASSPDSYRYEQYF
J: TRBJ1-1; V: TRBV4-3; D: NA; size: few; DNA: TGCGCCAGCAGCCGCACGGTGTTACAGGGCGCTGAAGCTTTCTTT; CDR3: CASSRTVLQGAEAFF
J: TRBJ2-5; V: TRBV28; D: NA; size: NA; DNA: TGTGCCAGCAGTGCCCCTAGTGGGGGGAGGTGGGCGGTAGAGACCCAGTACTTC; CDR3: CASSAPSGGRWAVETQYF
J: TRBJ2-1; V: TRBV6-1; D: TRBD1; size: NA; DNA: TGTGCCAGCAGTGATATCGGGACAGGTTACAATGAGCAGTTCTTC; CDR3: CASSDIGTGYNEQFF
J: TRBJ2-6; V: TRBV24-1; D: NA; size: NA; DNA: TGTGCCACCAGTGAGCCAGGGTTAGGTCCTGGGGCCAACGTCCTGACTTTC; CDR3: CATSEPGLGPGANVLTF
J: TRBJ2-2; V: TRBV28; D: NA; size: NA; DNA: TGTGCCAGCAGGGCGAATCTCGGGGGGAACACCGGGGAGCTGTTTTTT; CDR3: CASRANLGGNTGELFF
J: TRBJ2-7; V: TRBV27; D: NA; size: once; DNA: TGTGCCAGCAGCCTCCCAGCCAACTATCCCTACGAGCAGTACTTC; CDR3: CASSLPANYPYEQYF
J: TRBJ1-3; V: TRBV18; D: NA; size: NA; DNA: TGTGCCAGCTCACCAACGGGAGGCTCTGGAAACACCATATATTTT; CDR3: CASSPTGGSGNTIYF
J: TRBJ2-2; V: TRBV7-3; D: NA; size: NA; DNA: TGTGCCAGCAGCTTCAGGGCTGCCGGGGAGCTGTTTTTT; CDR3: CASSFRAAGELFF
J: TRBJ2-3; V: TRBV7-9; D: NA; size: NA; DNA: TGTGCCAGCAGCTTATCCGGAGGGCAAGATACGCAGTATTTT; CDR3: CASSLSGGQDTQYF
J: TRBJ2-7; V: TRBV7-9; D: NA; size: NA; DNA: TGTGCCAGCAGCTCGGAGGGTAACCGCTACGAGCAGTACTTC; CDR3: CASSSEGNRYEQYF
J: TRBJ1-2; V: TRBV5-1; D: TRBD1; size: NA; DNA: TGCGCCAGCAGCCATGGGGACAGGGAACTCTATGGCTACACCTTC; CDR3: CASSHGDRELYGYTF
J: TRBJ2-2; V: TRBV7-9; D: NA; size: NA; DNA: TGTGCCAGCAGCCGCACCGGGGAGCTGTTTTTT; CDR3: CASSRTGELFF
J: TRBJ2-7; V: TRBV6-5; D: NA; size: NA; DNA: TGTGCCAGCAGGCTACCCGGTTCCGACGAGCAGTACTTC; CDR3: CASRLPGSDEQYF
J: TRBJ1-3; V: TRBV7-9; D: NA; size: NA; DNA: TGTGCCAGCAGCTCACTCCGGTTCTCTGGAAACACCATATATTTT; CDR3: CASSSLRFSGNTIYF
J: TRBJ2-3; V: TRBV5-8; D: TRBD1; size: NA; DNA: TGTGCCAGCAGCCCCCGGGACAGGGGGATCGCAGATACGCAGTATTTT; CDR3: CASSPRDRGIADTQYF
J: TRBJ2-3; V: TRBV30; D: TRBD2; size: NA; DNA: TGTGCCTGGAGTCGAACTCGGACTAGCGGGGGGTCTCCTTCTAGCACAGATACGCAGTATTTT; CDR3: CAWSRTRTSGGSPSSTDTQYF
J: TRBJ2-7; V: TRBV28; D: NA; size: NA; DNA: TGTGCCAGCAGTTTCCCACACTACGAGCAGTACTTC; CDR3: CASSFPHYEQYF
J: TRBJ2-5; V: TRBV28; D: NA; size: NA; DNA: TGTGCCAGCAGTGGATATAGTAGCAAAGAGACCCAGTACTTC; CDR3: CASSGYSSKETQYF
J: TRBJ2-3; V: TRBV28; D: TRBD2; size: NA; DNA: TGTGCCAGCAGTTCCACCCTACTAGCGGGGGGCCGGGGAGATACGCAGTATTTT; CDR3: CASSSTLLAGGRGDTQYF
J: TRBJ2-5; V: TRBV7-8; D: TRBD2; size: NA; DNA: TGTGCCAGCAGCTTAGCGGCGGGGGTTGCCGAGACCCAGTACTTC; CDR3: CASSLAAGVAETQYF